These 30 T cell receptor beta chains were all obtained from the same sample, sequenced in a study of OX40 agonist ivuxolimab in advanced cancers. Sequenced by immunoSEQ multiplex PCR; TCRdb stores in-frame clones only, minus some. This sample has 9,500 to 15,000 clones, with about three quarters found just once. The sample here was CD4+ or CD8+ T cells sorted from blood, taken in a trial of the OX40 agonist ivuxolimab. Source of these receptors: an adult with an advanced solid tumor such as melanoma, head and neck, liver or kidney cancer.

CDR3 amino acids: CASRRGTSGVYNEQFF. In nucleotides, the CDR3 is TGTGCCAGTAGAAGAGGGACTAGCGGGGTATACAATGAGCAGTTCTTC. The chain employs TRBV19 and TRBJ2-1, with 13 bases matching TRBD2. Germline CDR1 and CDR2: LNHDA and SQIVND (reference sequence). V was clipped by 6 bases and J by 4 bases; unmatched bases: 6. This CDR3 is built from 16 residues. Based on the CDR3 plus reference TRBV19 and TRBJ2-1, the full variable domain is DGGITQSPKYLFRKEGQNVTLSCEQNLNHDAMYWYRQDPGQGLRLIYYSQIVNDFQKGDIAEGYSVSREKKESFPLTVTSAQKNPTAFYLCASRRGTSGVYNEQFFGPGTRLTVL.

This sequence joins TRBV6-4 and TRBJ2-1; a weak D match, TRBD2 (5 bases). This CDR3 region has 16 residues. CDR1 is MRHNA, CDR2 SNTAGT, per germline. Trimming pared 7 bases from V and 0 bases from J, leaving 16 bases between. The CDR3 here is CASNPDGGSSYNEQFF. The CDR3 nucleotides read TGTGCCAGCAACCCGGACGGAGGAAGCTCCTACAATGAGCAGTTCTTC.

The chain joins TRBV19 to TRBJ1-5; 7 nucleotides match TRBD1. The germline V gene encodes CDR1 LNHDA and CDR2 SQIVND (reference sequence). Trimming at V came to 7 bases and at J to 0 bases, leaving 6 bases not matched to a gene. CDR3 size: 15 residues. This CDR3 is CASTGTEFSNQPQHF. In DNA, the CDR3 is TGTGCCAGTACCGGGACAGAGTTTAGCAATCAGCCCCAGCATTTT.

The CDR3 coding sequence is TGCAGCGTTGTCCTAGGGACAGCTCCTAACTATGGCTACACCTTC. As protein: CSVVLGTAPNYGYTF. The chain has TRBV29-1 and TRBJ1-2; 7 nucleotides agree with TRBD1. Germline V CDR1 and CDR2: SQVTM, ANQGSEA. The CDR3 runs 15 residues. V lost 4 bases and J lost 0; bases outside the gene matches: 8.

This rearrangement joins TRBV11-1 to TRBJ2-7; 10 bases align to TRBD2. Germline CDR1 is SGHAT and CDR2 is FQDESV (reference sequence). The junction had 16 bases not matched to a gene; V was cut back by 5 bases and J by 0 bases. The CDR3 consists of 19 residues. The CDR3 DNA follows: TGTGCCAGCAGCCCAATAGTCCAACCTAGCGGGAGCCTCTCCTACGAGCAGTACGTC. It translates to CASSPIVQPSGSLSYEQYV.

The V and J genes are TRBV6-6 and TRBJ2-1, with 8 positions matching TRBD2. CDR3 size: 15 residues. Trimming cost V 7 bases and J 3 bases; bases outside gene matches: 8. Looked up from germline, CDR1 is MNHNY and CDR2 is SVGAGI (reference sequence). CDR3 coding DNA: TGTGCCAGCAACGGGGGGGCGTTAGACTACAATGAGCAGTTCTTC. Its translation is CASNGGALDYNEQFF.

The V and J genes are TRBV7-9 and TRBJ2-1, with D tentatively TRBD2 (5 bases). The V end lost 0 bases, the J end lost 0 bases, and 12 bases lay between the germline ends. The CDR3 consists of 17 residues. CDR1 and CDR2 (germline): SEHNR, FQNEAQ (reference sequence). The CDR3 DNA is TGTGCCAGCAGCTTAGCGACTCCGACTAACTCCTACAATGAGCAGTTCTTC. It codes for CASSLATPTNSYNEQFF.

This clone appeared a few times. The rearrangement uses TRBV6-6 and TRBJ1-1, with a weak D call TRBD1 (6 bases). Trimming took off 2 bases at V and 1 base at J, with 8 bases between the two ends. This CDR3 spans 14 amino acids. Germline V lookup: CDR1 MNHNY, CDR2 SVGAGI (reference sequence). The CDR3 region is CASSYGGQNTEAFF. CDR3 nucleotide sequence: TGTGCCAGCAGTTACGGGGGACAGAACACTGAAGCTTTCTTT.

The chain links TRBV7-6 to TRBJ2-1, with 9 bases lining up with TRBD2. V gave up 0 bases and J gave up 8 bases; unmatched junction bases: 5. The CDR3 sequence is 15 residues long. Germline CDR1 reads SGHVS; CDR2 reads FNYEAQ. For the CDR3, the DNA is TGTGCCAGCAGCTTAGCGGGCGGGAGGGTGGATGAGCAGTTCTTC. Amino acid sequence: CASSLAGGRVDEQFF.

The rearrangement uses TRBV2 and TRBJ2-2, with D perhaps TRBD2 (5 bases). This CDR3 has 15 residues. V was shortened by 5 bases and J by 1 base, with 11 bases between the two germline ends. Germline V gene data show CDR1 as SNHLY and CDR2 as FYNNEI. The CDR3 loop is CASSLRAGNTGELFF. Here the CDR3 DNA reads TGTGCCAGCAGTCTGAGGGCGGGGAACACCGGGGAGCTGTTTTTT.

This CDR3 reads CASSYRLDSYNEQFF. The CDR3 region has the DNA TGTGCCAGCAGTTACCGACTAGATAGCTACAATGAGCAGTTCTTC. This chain links TRBV6-6 with TRBJ2-1, with D tentatively TRBD2 (6 bases). The CDR3 is 15 residues long. V was clipped by 2 bases and J by 3 bases, with 11 bases between them. Per the germline V gene, CDR1 is MNHNY and CDR2 is SVGAGI (reference sequence).

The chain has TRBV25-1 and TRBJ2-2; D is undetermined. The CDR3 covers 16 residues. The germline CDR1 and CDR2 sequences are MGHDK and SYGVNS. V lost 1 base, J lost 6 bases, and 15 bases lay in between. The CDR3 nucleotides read TGTGCCAGCAGTGAATCTGCTTTGGTTCGTGCCGGGGAGCTGTTTTTT. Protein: CASSESALVRAGELFF.

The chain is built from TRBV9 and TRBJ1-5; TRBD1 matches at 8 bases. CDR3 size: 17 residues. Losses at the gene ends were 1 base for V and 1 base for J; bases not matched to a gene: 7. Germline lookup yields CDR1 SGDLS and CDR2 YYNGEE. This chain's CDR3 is CASSVTGGVESNQPQHF. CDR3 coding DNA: TGTGCCAGCAGCGTAACAGGGGGAGTAGAAAGCAATCAGCCCCAGCATTTT. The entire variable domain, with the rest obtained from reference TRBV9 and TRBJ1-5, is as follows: DSGVTQTPKHLITATGQRVTLRCSPRSGDLSVYWYQQSLDQGLQFLIQYYNGEERAKGNILERFSAQQFPDLHSELNLSSLELGDSALYFCASSVTGGVESNQPQHFGDGTRLSIL.

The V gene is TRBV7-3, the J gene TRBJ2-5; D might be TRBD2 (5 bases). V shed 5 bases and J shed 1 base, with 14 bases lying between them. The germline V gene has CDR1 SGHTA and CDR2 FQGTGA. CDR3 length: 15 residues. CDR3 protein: CASSRRTGSQETQYF. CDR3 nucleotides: TGTGCCAGCAGCCGGAGAACGGGGTCCCAAGAGACCCAGTACTTC. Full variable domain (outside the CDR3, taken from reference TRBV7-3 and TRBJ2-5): GAGVSQTPSNKVTEKGKYVELRCDPISGHTALYWYRQSLGQGPEFLIYFQGTGAADDSGLPNDRFFAVRPEGSVSTLKIQRTERGDSAVYLCASSRRTGSQETQYFGPGTRLLVL.

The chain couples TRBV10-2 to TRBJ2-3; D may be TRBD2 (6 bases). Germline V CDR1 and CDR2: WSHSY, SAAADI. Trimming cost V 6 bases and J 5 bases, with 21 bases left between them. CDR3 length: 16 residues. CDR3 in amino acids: CASSLRDSTPIDTQYF. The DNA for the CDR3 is TGCGCCAGCAGCCTAAGGGACTCCACCCCAATAGATACGCAGTATTTT.

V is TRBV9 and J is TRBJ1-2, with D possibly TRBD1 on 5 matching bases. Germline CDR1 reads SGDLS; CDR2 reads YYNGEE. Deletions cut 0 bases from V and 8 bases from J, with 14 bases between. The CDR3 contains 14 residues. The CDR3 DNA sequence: TGTGCCAGCAGCGTAGGAGGGACTGGCCTCGGCTACACCTTC. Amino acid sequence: CASSVGGTGLGYTF.

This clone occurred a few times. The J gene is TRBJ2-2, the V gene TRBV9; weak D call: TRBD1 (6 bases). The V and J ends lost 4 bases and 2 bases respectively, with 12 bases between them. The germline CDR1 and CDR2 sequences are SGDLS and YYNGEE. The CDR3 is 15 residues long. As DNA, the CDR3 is TGTGCCAGCAGCCCCCGGACAGAAAACACCGGGGAGCTGTTTTTT. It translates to CASSPRTENTGELFF.

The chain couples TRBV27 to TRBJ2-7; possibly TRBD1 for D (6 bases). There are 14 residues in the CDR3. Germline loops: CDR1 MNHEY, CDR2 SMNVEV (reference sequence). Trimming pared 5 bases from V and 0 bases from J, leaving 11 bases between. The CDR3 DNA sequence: TGTGCCAGCAGTACCAACAGGGACTCCTACGAGCAGTACGTC. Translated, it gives CASSTNRDSYEQYV.

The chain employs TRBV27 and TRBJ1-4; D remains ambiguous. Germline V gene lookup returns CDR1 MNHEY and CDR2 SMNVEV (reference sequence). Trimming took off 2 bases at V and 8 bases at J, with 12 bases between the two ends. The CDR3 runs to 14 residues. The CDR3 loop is CASSLLRPGEKLFF. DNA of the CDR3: TGTGCCAGCAGTTTACTACGGCCGGGGGAAAAACTGTTTTTT. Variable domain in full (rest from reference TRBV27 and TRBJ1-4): EAQVTQNPRYLITVTGKKLTVTCSQNMNHEYMSWYRQDPGLGLRQIYYSMNVEVTDKGDVPEGYKVSRKEKRNFPLILESPSPNQTSLYFCASSLLRPGEKLFFGSGTQLSVL.

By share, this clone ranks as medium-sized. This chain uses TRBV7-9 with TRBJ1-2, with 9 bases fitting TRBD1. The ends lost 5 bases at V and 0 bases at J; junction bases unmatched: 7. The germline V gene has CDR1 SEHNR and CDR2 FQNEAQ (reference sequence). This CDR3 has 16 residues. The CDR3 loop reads CASSPARDRANYGYTF. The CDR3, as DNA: TGTGCCAGCAGCCCTGCAAGGGACAGGGCTAACTATGGCTACACCTTC. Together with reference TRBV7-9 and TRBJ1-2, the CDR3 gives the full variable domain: DTGVSQNPRHKITKRGQNVTFRCDPISEHNRLYWYRQTLGQGPEFLTYFQNEAQLEKSRLLSDRFSAERPKGSFSTLEIQRTEQGDSAMYLCASSPARDRANYGYTFGSGTRLTVV.

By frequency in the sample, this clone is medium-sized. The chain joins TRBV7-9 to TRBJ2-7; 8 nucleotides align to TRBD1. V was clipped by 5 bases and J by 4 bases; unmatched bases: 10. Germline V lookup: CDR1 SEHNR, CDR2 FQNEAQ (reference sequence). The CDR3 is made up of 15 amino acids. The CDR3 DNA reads TGTGCCAGCAGCCCACGACAGGGGAGGAGGTACGAGCAGTACTTC. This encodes CASSPRQGRRYEQYF.

The CDR3 region has the DNA TGTGCCAGCTCACCCCACAATGATGAGCAGTTCTTC. It translates to CASSPHNDEQFF. The chain has TRBV18 and TRBJ2-1; no firm D call. Trimming cost V 3 bases and J 8 bases, with 8 bases left between them. The germline gives CDR1 KGHSH, CDR2 LQKENI. The CDR3 has 12 amino acids.

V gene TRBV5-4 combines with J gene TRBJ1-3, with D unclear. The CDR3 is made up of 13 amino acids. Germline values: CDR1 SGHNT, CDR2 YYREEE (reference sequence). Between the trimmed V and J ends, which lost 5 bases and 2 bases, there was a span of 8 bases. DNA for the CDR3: TGTGCCAGCAGTCTGGGTACTGGAAACACCATATATTTT. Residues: CASSLGTGNTIYF.

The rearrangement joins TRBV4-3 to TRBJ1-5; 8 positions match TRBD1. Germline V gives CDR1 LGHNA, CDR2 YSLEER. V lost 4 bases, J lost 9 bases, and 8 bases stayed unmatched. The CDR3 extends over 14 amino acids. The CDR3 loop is CASSLDRGARPQHF. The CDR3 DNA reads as TGCGCCAGCAGCCTCGACAGGGGTGCTCGGCCCCAGCATTTT.

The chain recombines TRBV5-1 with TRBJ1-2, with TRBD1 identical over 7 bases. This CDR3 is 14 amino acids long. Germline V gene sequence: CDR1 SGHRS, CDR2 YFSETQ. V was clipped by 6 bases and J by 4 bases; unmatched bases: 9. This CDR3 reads CASTLNRGVYGYTF. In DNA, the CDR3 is TGCGCCAGCACCTTAAACAGGGGCGTCTATGGCTACACCTTC.

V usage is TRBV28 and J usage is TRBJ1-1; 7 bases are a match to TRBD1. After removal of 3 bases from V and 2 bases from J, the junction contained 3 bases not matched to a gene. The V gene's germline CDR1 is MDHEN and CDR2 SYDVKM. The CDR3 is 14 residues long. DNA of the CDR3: TGTGCCAGCAGTTTGACAGGGACTAACACTGAAGCTTTCTTT. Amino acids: CASSLTGTNTEAFF.

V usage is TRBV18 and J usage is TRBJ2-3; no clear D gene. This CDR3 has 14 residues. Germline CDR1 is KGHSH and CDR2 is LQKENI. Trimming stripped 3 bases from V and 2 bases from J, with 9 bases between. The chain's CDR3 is CASSPPAATDTQYF. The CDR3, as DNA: TGTGCCAGCTCACCTCCCGCGGCCACAGATACGCAGTATTTT.

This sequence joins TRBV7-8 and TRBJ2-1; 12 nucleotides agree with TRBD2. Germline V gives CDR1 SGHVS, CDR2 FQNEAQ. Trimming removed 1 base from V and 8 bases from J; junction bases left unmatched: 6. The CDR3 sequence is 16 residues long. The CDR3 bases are TGTGCCAGCAGCTTAGGTCGGGCTAGCGGGAGGGATGAGCAGTTCTTC. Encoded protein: CASSLGRASGRDEQFF.

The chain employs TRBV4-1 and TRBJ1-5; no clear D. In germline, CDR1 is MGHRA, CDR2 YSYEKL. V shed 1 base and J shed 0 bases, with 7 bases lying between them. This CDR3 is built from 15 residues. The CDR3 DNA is TGCGCCAGCAGCCAAGTGTTAGATAGCAATCAGCCCCAGCATTTT. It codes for CASSQVLDSNQPQHF.

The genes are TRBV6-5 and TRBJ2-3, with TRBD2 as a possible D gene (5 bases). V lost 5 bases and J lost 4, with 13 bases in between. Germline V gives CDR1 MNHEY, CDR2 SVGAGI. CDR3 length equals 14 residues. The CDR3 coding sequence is TGTGCCAGCAGTCGCCCTTTGGAGGCAGATACGCAGTATTTT. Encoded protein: CASSRPLEADTQYF.